The entry below describes one TCR beta chain. Its antigen is as yet unknown. Per germline, CDR1 SGHAT and CDR2 FQNNGV. Trimming cost V 4 bases and J 5 bases; bases outside gene matches: 8. The CDR3 has 16 amino acids. For the second PCR, which ran for about 6 to 12 cycles, a sample-barcoded 5' primer and a J-beta primer mix were used. The authors tagged each cDNA molecule using a template-switch adaptor with 12 random nucleotides. A single record per CDR3 protein comes from TCRdb applying MiXCR to the 5' RACE reads. The sample carries hundreds of thousands of distinct CDR3 sequences, roughly 43% recorded once. This entry belongs to a study of blood T cells in healthy people across ages. Overall study findings and caveats: Naive CD4+ cells and diversity were both higher in long-lived donors than in aged donors.

Peripheral blood samples of roughly 9.9 milliliters were drawn from each donor. This sequence was found in a man aged 80 or over in good health. The chain carries TRBV11-2 and TRBJ2-3; 11 bases match TRBD2. The sequencing sample was made of blood. CDR3: CASSSLLAGAIDTQYF. Here the CDR3 DNA reads TGTGCCAGCAGCTCGTTACTAGCGGGAGCAATAGATACGCAGTATTTT.